Listed here are 21 T cell receptor beta chains from one sample, sequenced in a study of shared clonotypes between healthy human individuals. Only in-frame clones appear in the TCRdb table, and some are missing; sequencing was by immunoSEQ multiplex PCR. The table includes some 480,000 clones, less than 80% detected once. The sample consisted of PBMCs. All receptors derive from a woman between 40 and 55 years old in good health. Some clones in this sample may be carry-over from other donors' samples.

V is TRBV2 and J is TRBJ2-7, with unresolved D. CDR3 length equals 10 residues. With 1 base removed from V and 7 bases from J, the gap between germline ends came to 2 bases. CDR1 SNHLY and CDR2 FYNNEI come from the germline V gene. CDR3 DNA sequence: TGTGCCAGCAGTGAAGGAGAGCAGTACTTC. Protein: CASSEGEQYF.

The chain has TRBV7-2 and TRBJ1-5, with D unclear. V was cut by 6 bases and J by 11 bases, with 17 bases left in between. This CDR3 has 13 amino acids. Germline values: CDR1 SGHTA, CDR2 FQGNSA. This CDR3 is CASSTAPSRAQHF. CDR3 in DNA: TGTGCCAGCAGTACAGCCCCGAGCCGGGCCCAGCATTTT.

This sequence joins TRBV7-6 and TRBJ1-1, with D unclear. Between the trimmed V and J ends, which lost 5 bases and 2 bases, there was a span of 9 bases. Per the germline V gene, CDR1 is SGHVS and CDR2 is FNYEAQ. This CDR3 comprises 13 residues. The CDR3 protein is CASSPRHNTEAFF. CDR3 nucleotide sequence: TGTGCCAGCAGCCCTCGACATAACACTGAAGCTTTCTTT. Full variable domain (rest looked up from reference TRBV7-6 and TRBJ1-1): GAGVSQSPRYKVTKRGQDVALRCDPISGHVSLYWYRQALGQGPEFLTYFNYEAQQDKSGLPNDRFSAERPEGSISTLTIQRTEQRDSAMYRCASSPRHNTEAFFGQGTRLTVV.

V and J are TRBV9 and TRBJ1-1, with a tentative D call TRBD1 (5 bases). CDR1 and CDR2 from the germline V gene are SGDLS and YYNGEE. Trimming cost V 4 bases and J 4 bases, with 11 bases left between them. The CDR3 runs 13 residues. This chain's CDR3 is CASSPPGTTEAFF. In nucleotides, the CDR3 is TGTGCCAGCAGCCCCCCCGGGACCACTGAAGCTTTCTTT.

The chain employs TRBV7-2 and TRBJ2-7; 9 bases agree with TRBD2. Germline values: CDR1 SGHTA, CDR2 FQGNSA. J was trimmed by 2 bases and V by 0 bases; bases with no gene match: 11. This CDR3 region has 18 residues. The CDR3 DNA follows: TGTGCCAGCAGCTTAGCGGCTCTAGCGGGGAACGGGGCCTACGAGCAGTACTTC. Its translation is CASSLAALAGNGAYEQYF.

The chain uses TRBV19 and TRBJ2-1; 8 bases agree with TRBD2. V lost 7 bases and J lost 5; bases outside the gene matches: 13. This CDR3 is built from 16 residues. Germline V gene lookup returns CDR1 LNHDA and CDR2 SQIVND (reference sequence). For the CDR3, the DNA is TGTGCCAGTACCCTACCCAGGGCGGGAGGCGACAATGAGCAGTTCTTC. This encodes CASTLPRAGGDNEQFF.

The chain employs TRBV29-1 and TRBJ2-1, with TRBD2 matching 8 bases. CDR1 SQVTM and CDR2 ANQGSEA come from the germline V gene. CDR3 length: 11 residues. J gave up 15 bases and V 6 bases, and 10 bases lay outside the gene matches. The DNA for the CDR3 is TGCAGCGTGGAGCCGGGAGGGCGACGGTTCTTC. The encoded protein is CSVEPGGRRFF.

V is TRBV5-1 and J is TRBJ2-7; D is unclear. CDR1 and CDR2 from the germline V gene are SGHRS and YFSETQ. The CDR3 is 17 residues long. V was clipped by 4 bases and J by 1 base, with 21 bases between them. CDR3 protein: CASSRLKGVPNSYEQYF. In DNA form, the CDR3 reads TGCGCCAGCAGCCGATTAAAGGGCGTACCAAATTCCTACGAGCAGTACTTC.

This CDR3 reads CASSEGSLETSSYNEQFF. The CDR3 region has the DNA TGTGCCAGCAGCGAAGGGTCCTTAGAGACCTCTTCGTACAATGAGCAGTTCTTC. This sequence joins TRBV4-2 and TRBJ2-1, with no clear D. CDR3 length: 18 amino acids. The germline V gene encodes CDR1 LGHNA and CDR2 YNFKEQ. Trimming cost V 5 bases and J 4 bases, with 24 bases left between them.

The rearrangement uses TRBV4-3 and TRBJ2-6, with D possibly TRBD1 on 6 matching bases. This CDR3 comprises 16 residues. Trimming shortened V by 0 bases and J by 1 base, and 7 bases separated the two germline ends. Germline-derived CDR1 and CDR2 are LGHNA and YSLEER. The chain's CDR3 is CASSQDTGSGANVLTF. In nucleotides, the CDR3 is TGCGCCAGCAGCCAAGATACAGGGTCTGGGGCCAACGTCCTGACTTTC.

This sequence joins TRBV5-8 and TRBJ1-2, with TRBD1 identical over 9 bases. Germline V gives CDR1 SGHTS, CDR2 YDEGEE. CDR3 length: 15 residues. J was trimmed by 2 bases and V by 4 bases; bases with no gene match: 6. The CDR3 DNA follows: TGTGCCAGCAGCCCTAGACAGGGGGGAAACTATGGCTACACCTTC. Its protein product is CASSPRQGGNYGYTF.

This chain links TRBV5-6 with TRBJ2-1; weak D call: TRBD2 (6 bases). The V end was cut by 3 bases, the J end by 4 bases, with 17 bases between. CDR1 and CDR2 (germline): SGHDT, YYEEEE. The CDR3 sequence is 16 residues long. The CDR3 sequence is CASSSGTQTVYNEQFF. In DNA form, the CDR3 reads TGTGCCAGCAGCTCGGGGACTCAGACAGTGTACAATGAGCAGTTCTTC.

This clone was found once. The chain links TRBV11-2 to TRBJ1-2; 10 bases match TRBD1. Trimming at V came to 4 bases and at J to 6 bases, leaving 8 bases not matched to a gene. Germline values: CDR1 SGHAT, CDR2 FQNNGV. The CDR3 runs 15 residues. CDR3 DNA sequence: TGTGCCAGCAGCTCCCTAAGGGACAGGGGCAATGGCTACACCTTC. It is translated as CASSSLRDRGNGYTF.

V and J are TRBV7-2 and TRBJ2-1, with a weak D call TRBD2 (6 bases). The germline V gene encodes CDR1 SGHTA and CDR2 FQGNSA. The length of the CDR3 is 16 residues. Trimming stripped 0 bases from V and 3 bases from J, with 12 bases between. The CDR3 loop reads CASSLAFAGFYNEQFF. In DNA, the CDR3 is TGTGCCAGCAGCTTAGCTTTTGCGGGATTCTACAATGAGCAGTTCTTC.

This clone was counted only a few times. The chain couples TRBV18 to TRBJ1-5; a possible D gene is TRBD1 (6 bases). Germline CDR1 is KGHSH and CDR2 is LQKENI. The CDR3 has 15 residues. The germline V and J ends were trimmed by 3 bases and 5 bases, with 14 bases remaining between them. CDR3 region: CASSPEGGRDQPQHF. For the CDR3, the DNA is TGTGCCAGCTCACCCGAGGGGGGAAGAGATCAGCCCCAGCATTTT.

The chain combines TRBV28 with TRBJ2-7, with a weak D call TRBD2 (6 bases). The germline V and J ends were trimmed by 7 bases and 5 bases, with 21 bases remaining between them. Germline V gives CDR1 MDHEN, CDR2 SYDVKM. This CDR3 contains 15 residues. The CDR3 reads CASMSLRRVGNEQYF. Here the CDR3 DNA reads TGTGCCAGCATGTCCCTCCGGAGGGTAGGTAACGAGCAGTACTTC.

The chain uses TRBV27 and TRBJ1-2, with 10 bases matching TRBD1. Trimming removed 3 bases from V and 6 bases from J; junction bases left unmatched: 4. The CDR3 has 14 residues. Germline CDR1 is MNHEY and CDR2 is SMNVEV (reference sequence). The CDR3 region is CASSLTGQGDGYTF. CDR3 bases: TGTGCCAGCAGTTTGACCGGACAGGGGGATGGCTACACCTTC.

This clone was seen a few times. The DNA for the CDR3 is TGTGCCAGCAGTGTTGACGGGAGGGGCAATGAGCAGTTCTTC. This sequence encodes CASSVDGRGNEQFF. V usage is TRBV2 and J usage is TRBJ2-1; TRBD2 aligns across 8 bases. CDR3 length equals 14 residues. CDR1 is SNHLY, CDR2 FYNNEI, per germline. Germline trimming cut 4 bases from V and 6 bases from J; bases unmatched to any gene: 5.

The chain uses TRBV28 and TRBJ2-1, with 9 nucleotides matching TRBD2. Germline loops: CDR1 MDHEN, CDR2 SYDVKM. The CDR3 runs to 14 residues. The V and J ends lost 8 bases and 0 bases, in that order; junction bases with no gene match: 2. The CDR3, as DNA: TGTGCCAGCTTTAGCGGGAGCTCCTACAATGAGCAGTTCTTC. Protein sequence: CASFSGSSYNEQFF.

This chain uses TRBV19 with TRBJ1-5; TRBD1 matches 9 bases. The CDR3 totals 13 residues. Germline V gives CDR1 LNHDA, CDR2 SQIVND (reference sequence). The ends lost 6 bases at V and 11 bases at J; junction bases unmatched: 8. CDR3 nucleotide sequence: TGTGCCAGTAGACCGACAGGGGGTTCAGCCCAGCATTTT. Protein product: CASRPTGGSAQHF.

On this clone itself: A much larger clone lies a single base off, so this may be a read error. Other nucleotide sequences from this sample produce the same CDR3. The J gene is TRBJ1-1, the V gene TRBV11-2; D unclear. With 1 base removed from V and 1 base from J, the gap between germline ends came to 4 bases. This CDR3 spans 13 amino acids. Germline lookup yields CDR1 SGHAT and CDR2 FQNNGV. The CDR3 nucleotides are TGTGCCAGCAGCTTAGGACAGAACACTGAAGCTTTCTTT. Translated: CASSLGQNTEAFF.